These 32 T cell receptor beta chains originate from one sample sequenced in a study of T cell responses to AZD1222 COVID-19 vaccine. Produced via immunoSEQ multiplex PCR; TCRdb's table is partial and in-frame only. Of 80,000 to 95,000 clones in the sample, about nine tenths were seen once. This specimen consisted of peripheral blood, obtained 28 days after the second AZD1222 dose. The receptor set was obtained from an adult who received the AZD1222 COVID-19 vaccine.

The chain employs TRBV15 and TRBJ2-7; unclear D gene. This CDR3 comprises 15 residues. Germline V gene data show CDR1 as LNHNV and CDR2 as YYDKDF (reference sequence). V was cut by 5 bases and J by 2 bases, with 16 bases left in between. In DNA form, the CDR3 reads TGTGCCACCAGCTCCCGCCTGGGTAGTCCCTACGAGCAGTACTTC. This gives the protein CATSSRLGSPYEQYF.

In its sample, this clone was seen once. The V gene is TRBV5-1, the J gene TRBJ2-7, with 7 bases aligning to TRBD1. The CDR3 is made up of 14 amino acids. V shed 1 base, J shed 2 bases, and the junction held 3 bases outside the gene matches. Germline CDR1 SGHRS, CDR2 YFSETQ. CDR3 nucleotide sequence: TGCGCCAGCAGCTTGTGGGACAGAGCCTACGAGCAGTACTTC. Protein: CASSLWDRAYEQYF. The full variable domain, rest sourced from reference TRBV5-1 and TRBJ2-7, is KAGVTQTPRYLIKTRGQQVTLSCSPISGHRSVSWYQQTPGQGLQFLFEYFSETQRNKGNFPGRFSGRQFSNSRSEMNVSTLELGDSALYLCASSLWDRAYEQYFGPGTRLTVT.

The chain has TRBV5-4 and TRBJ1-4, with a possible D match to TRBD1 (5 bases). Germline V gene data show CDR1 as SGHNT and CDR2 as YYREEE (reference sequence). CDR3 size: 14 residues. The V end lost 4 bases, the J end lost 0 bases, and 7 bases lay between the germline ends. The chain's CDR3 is CASSATATNEKLFF. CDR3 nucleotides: TGTGCCAGCAGCGCGACAGCAACTAATGAAAAACTGTTTTTT.

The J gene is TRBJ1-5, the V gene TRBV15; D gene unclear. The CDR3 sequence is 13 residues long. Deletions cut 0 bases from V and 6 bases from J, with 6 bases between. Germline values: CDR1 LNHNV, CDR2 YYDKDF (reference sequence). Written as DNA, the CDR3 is TGTGCCACCAGCAGAGATTTAGTTCAGCCCCAGCATTTT. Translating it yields CATSRDLVQPQHF. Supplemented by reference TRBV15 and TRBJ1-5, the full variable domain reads DAMVIQNPRYQVTQFGKPVTLSCSQTLNHNVMYWYQQKSSQAPKLLFHYYDKDFNNEADTPDNFQSRRPNTSFCFLDIRSPGLGDTAMYLCATSRDLVQPQHFGDGTRLSIL.

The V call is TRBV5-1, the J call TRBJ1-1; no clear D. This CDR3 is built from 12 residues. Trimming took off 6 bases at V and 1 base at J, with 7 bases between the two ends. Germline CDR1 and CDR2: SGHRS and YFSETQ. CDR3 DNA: TGCGCCAGCAATGGGGAGAACACTGAAGCTTTCTTT. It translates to CASNGENTEAFF.

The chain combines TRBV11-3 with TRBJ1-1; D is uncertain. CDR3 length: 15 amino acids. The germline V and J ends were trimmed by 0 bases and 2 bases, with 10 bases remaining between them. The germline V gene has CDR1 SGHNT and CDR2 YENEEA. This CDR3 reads CASSLDRATNTEAFF. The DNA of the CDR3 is TGTGCCAGCAGCTTAGATCGGGCCACAAACACTGAAGCTTTCTTT. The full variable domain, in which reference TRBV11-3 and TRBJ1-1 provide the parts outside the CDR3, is EAGVVQSPRYKIIEKKQPVAFWCNPISGHNTLYWYLQNLGQGPELLIRYENEEAVDDSQLPKDRFSAERLKGVDSTLKIQPAELGDSAVYLCASSLDRATNTEAFFGQGTRLTVV.

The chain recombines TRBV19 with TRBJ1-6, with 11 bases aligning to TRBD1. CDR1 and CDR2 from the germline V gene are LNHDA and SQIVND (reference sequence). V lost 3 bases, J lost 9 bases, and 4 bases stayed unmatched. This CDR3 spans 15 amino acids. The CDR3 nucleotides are TGTGCCAGTAGTATCTTCGGGACAGGGGGTTCACCCCTCCACTTT. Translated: CASSIFGTGGSPLHF.

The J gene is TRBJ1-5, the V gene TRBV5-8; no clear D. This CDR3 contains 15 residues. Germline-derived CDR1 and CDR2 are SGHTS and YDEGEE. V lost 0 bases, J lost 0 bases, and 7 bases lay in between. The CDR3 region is CASSLDIFSNQPQHF. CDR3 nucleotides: TGTGCCAGCAGCTTGGACATCTTTAGCAATCAGCCCCAGCATTTT.

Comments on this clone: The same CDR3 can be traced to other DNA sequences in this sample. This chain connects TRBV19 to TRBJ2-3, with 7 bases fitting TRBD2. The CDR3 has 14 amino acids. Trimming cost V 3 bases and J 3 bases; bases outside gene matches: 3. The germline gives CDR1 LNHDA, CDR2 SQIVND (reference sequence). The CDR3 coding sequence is TGTGCCAGTAGTATCGGGGGAGGGACAGATACGCAGTATTTT. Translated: CASSIGGGTDTQYF.

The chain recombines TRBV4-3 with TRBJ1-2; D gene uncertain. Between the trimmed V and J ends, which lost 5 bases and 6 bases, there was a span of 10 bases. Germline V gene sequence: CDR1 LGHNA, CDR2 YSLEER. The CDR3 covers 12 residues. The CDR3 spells CASSFRAHGYTF. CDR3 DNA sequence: TGCGCCAGCAGCTTTAGGGCTCATGGCTACACCTTC.

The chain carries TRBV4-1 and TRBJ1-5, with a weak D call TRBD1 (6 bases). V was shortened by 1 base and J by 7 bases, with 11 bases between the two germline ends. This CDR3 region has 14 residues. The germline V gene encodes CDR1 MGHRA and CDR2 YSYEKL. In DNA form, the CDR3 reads TGCGCCAGCAGCCAAGTCAACAGGGACCAGCCCCAGCATTTT. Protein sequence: CASSQVNRDQPQHF.

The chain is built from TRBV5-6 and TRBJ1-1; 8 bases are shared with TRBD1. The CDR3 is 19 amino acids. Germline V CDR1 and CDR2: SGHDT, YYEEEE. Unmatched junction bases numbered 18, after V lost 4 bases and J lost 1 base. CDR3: CASSPTPGRGLGRNTEAFF. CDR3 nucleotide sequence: TGTGCCAGCAGCCCAACTCCGGGCAGGGGGCTGGGTCGGAACACTGAAGCTTTCTTT.

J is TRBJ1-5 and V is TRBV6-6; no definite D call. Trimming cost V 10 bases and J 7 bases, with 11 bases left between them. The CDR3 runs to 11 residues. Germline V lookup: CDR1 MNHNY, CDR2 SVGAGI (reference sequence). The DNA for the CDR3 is TGTGCCATCGGGGATGGGCAGCCCCAGCATTTT. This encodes CAIGDGQPQHF.

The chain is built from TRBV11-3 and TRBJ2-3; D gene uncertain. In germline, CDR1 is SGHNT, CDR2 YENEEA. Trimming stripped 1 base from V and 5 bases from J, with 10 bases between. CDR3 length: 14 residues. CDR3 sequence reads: CASSLGFAEDTQYF. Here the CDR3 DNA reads TGTGCCAGCAGCTTAGGCTTCGCGGAAGATACGCAGTATTTT.

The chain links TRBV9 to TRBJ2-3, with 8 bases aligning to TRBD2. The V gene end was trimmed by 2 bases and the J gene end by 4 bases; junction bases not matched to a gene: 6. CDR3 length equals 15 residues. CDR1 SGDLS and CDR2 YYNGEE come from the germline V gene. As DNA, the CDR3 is TGTGCCAGCAGCGTTAGCCGGGGGGGCGCAGATACGCAGTATTTT. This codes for CASSVSRGGADTQYF.

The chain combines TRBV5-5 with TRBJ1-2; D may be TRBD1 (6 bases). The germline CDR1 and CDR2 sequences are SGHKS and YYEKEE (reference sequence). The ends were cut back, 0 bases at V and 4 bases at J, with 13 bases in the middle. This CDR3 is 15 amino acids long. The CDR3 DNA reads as TGTGCCAGCAGCTTGGAGGTTGGGGGGGCCTATGGCTACACCTTC. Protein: CASSLEVGGAYGYTF.

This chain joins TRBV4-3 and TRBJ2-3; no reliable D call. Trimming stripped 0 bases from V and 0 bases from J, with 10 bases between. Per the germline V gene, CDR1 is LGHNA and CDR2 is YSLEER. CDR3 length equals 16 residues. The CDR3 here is CASSQDWPTSTDTQYF. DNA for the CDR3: TGCGCCAGCAGCCAAGACTGGCCCACGAGCACAGATACGCAGTATTTT.

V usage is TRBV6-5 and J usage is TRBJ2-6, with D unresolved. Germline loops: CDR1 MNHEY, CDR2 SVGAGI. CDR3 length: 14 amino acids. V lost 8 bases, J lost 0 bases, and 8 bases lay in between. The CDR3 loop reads CASRRNSGANVLTF. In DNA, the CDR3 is TGTGCCAGCCGACGGAACTCTGGGGCCAACGTCCTGACTTTC.

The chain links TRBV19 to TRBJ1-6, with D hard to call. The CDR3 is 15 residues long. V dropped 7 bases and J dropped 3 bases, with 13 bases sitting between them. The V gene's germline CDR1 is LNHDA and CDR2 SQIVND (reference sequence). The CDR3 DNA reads TGTGCCAGTACCCCGGAGACGGTCTATAATTCACCCCTCCACTTT. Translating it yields CASTPETVYNSPLHF.

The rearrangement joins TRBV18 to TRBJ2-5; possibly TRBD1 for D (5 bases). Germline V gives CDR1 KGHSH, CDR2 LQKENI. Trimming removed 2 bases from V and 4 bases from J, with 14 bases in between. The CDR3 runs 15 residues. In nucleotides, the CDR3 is TGTGCCAGCTCACCAGAAATCGGGCAGGGAGAGACCCAGTACTTC. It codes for CASSPEIGQGETQYF.

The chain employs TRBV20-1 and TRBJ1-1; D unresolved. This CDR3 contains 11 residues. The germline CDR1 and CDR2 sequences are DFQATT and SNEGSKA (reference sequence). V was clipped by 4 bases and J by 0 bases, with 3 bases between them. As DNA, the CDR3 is TGCAGTGCTAAGGTGAACACTGAAGCTTTCTTT. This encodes CSAKVNTEAFF.

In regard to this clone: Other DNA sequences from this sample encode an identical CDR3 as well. The CDR3 region has the DNA TGTGCCAGCAGCTTTGATCCGAATCAGCCCCAGCATTTT. It encodes CASSFDPNQPQHF. This chain links TRBV5-4 with TRBJ1-5; D is ambiguous. Trimming took off 2 bases at V and 4 bases at J, with 7 bases between the two ends. Germline CDR1 SGHNT, CDR2 YYREEE (reference sequence). The CDR3 is 13 residues long.

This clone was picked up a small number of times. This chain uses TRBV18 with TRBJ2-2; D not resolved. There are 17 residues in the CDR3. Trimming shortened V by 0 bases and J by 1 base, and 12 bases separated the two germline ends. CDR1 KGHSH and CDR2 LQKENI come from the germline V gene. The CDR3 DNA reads TGTGCCAGCTCACCACCGGGGATTTCCTGGAACACCGGGGAGCTGTTTTTT. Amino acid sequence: CASSPPGISWNTGELFF.

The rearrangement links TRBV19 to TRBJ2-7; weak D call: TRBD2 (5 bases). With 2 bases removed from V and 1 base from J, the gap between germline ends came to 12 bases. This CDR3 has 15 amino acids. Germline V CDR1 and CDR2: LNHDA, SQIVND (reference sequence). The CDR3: CASSIQAVGSYEQYF. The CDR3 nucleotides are TGTGCCAGTAGTATACAAGCGGTTGGTTCCTACGAGCAGTACTTC.

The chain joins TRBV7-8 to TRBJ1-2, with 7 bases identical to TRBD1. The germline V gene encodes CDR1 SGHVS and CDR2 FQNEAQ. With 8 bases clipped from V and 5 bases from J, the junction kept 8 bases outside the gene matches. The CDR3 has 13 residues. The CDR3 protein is CASSPGQLYGYTF. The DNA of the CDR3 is TGTGCCAGCTCCCCGGGACAGCTATATGGCTACACCTTC.

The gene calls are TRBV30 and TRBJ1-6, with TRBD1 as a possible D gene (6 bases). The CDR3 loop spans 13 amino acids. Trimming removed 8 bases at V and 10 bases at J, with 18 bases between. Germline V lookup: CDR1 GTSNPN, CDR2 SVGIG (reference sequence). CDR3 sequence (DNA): TGTGCCGGAGCGGGGGGCATAGGGTCACCCCTCCACTTT. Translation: CAGAGGIGSPLHF.

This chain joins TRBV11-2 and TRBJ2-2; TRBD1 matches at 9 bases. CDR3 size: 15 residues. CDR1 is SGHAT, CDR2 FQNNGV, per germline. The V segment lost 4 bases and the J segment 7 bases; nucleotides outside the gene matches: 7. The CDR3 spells CASSSTGGAVGELFF. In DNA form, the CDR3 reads TGTGCCAGCAGCTCTACAGGGGGCGCGGTCGGGGAGCTGTTTTTT.

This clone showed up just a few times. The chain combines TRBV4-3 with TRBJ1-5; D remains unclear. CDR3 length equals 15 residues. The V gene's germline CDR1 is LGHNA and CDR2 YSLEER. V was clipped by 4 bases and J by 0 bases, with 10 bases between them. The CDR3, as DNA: TGCGCCAGCAGCCTGTCGAAGGATAGCAATCAGCCCCAGCATTTT. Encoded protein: CASSLSKDSNQPQHF.

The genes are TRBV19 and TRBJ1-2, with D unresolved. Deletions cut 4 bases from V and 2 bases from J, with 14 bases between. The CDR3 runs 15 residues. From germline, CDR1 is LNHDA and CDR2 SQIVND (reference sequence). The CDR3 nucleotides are TGTGCCAGTAGTAAGCCCCAGGCGGGAAACTATGGCTACACCTTC. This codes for CASSKPQAGNYGYTF.

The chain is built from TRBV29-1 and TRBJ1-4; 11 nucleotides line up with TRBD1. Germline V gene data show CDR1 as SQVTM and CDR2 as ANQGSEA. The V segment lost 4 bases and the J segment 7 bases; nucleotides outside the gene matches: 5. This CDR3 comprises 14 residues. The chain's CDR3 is CSVGAGTGGEKLFF. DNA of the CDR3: TGCAGCGTTGGGGCCGGGACAGGGGGTGAAAAACTGTTTTTT.

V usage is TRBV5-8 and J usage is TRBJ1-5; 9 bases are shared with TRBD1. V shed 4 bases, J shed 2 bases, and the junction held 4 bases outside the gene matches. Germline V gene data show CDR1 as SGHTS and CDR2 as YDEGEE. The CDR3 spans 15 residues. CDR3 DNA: TGTGCCAGCAGCCTTCGGACAGGGGGCAATCAGCCCCAGCATTTT. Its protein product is CASSLRTGGNQPQHF.

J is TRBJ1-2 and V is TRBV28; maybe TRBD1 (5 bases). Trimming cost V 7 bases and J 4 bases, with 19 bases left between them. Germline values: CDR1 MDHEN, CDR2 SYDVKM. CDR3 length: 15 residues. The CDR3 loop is CASTSGGRGGYGYTF. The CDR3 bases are TGTGCCAGCACCTCTGGGGGGAGGGGCGGCTATGGCTACACCTTC.